Listed here are 19 T cell receptor beta chains from one sample, sequenced in a study of blood T cell repertoires in COVID-19. Method: immunoSEQ multiplex PCR; TCRdb's copy keeps in-frame clones and lacks some. The top ten clones hold 0.95% of a sample with 130,000 to 150,000 clones, roughly 86% of them seen once. Material for sequencing was peripheral blood. These receptors came from a woman aged 45-65 years with acute or convalescent COVID-19.

CDR3 DNA: TGTGCCAGGAAGTCTAGCGGGTGCACAGATACGCAGTATTTT. Translation: CARKSSGCTDTQYF. The rearrangement joins TRBV6-5 to TRBJ2-3; 8 bases fit TRBD2. CDR1 and CDR2 from the germline V gene are MNHEY and SVGAGI. The CDR3 totals 14 residues. The J segment lost 1 base and the V segment lost 9 bases, leaving 6 bases of the junction unmatched.

The chain has TRBV28 and TRBJ2-7, with D perhaps TRBD2 (7 bases). V was clipped by 3 bases and J by 4 bases, with 19 bases between them. This CDR3 spans 16 amino acids. In germline, CDR1 is MDHEN, CDR2 SYDVKM. CDR3 loop: CASSFPLGGGRYEQYF. In DNA, the CDR3 is TGTGCCAGCAGTTTCCCCTTAGGGGGGGGCCGGTACGAGCAGTACTTC. The full variable domain, rest sourced from reference TRBV28 and TRBJ2-7, is DVKVTQSSRYLVKRTGEKVFLECVQDMDHENMFWYRQDPGLGLRLIYFSYDVKMKEKGDIPEGYSVSREKKERFSLILESASTNQTSMYLCASSFPLGGGRYEQYFGPGTRLTVT.

V and J are TRBV7-8 and TRBJ2-7; possible D gene TRBD1, 6 bases. V lost 5 bases to trimming and J lost 4 bases, with 9 bases between them. The CDR3 consists of 12 residues. In germline, CDR1 is SGHVS, CDR2 FQNEAQ. CDR3 DNA sequence: TGTGCCAGCAGCCCAACAGGGTACGAGCAGTACTTC. Protein product: CASSPTGYEQYF.

CDR3 bases: TGTGCCAGCAGTGAAGGGGCAGGGGGCGTCTACGAGCAGTACTTC. The encoded protein is CASSEGAGGVYEQYF. The chain employs TRBV6-1 and TRBJ2-7; 8 bases fit TRBD1. CDR1 and CDR2 (germline): MNHNS, SASEGT. V shed 1 base, J shed 3 bases, and the junction held 5 bases outside the gene matches. The CDR3 length is 15 residues.

The rearrangement uses TRBV30 and TRBJ1-1; 8 bases fit TRBD1. Germline trimming cut 0 bases from V and 5 bases from J; bases unmatched to any gene: 5. CDR1 GTSNPN and CDR2 SVGIG come from the germline V gene (reference sequence). The CDR3 is 14 amino acids. The CDR3 bases are TGTGCCTGGAGTGTAGGCAGGGGGCAAACTGAAGCTTTCTTT. Its translation is CAWSVGRGQTEAFF.

This CDR3 reads CASSLAGITDTQYF. Written as DNA, the CDR3 is TGTGCCAGCAGCTTGGCAGGAATCACAGATACGCAGTATTTT. The V and J genes are TRBV7-2 and TRBJ2-3; no clear D gene. Germline V CDR1 and CDR2: SGHTA, FQGNSA. V lost 3 bases to trimming and J lost 2 bases, with 9 bases between them. This CDR3 has 14 amino acids.

The V gene is TRBV27, the J gene TRBJ1-6; a weak D match, TRBD1 (6 bases). The CDR3 runs 15 residues. Per the germline V gene, CDR1 is MNHEY and CDR2 is SMNVEV (reference sequence). Trimming took 5 bases from V and 3 from J, leaving 11 bases between them. In DNA form, the CDR3 reads TGTGCCAGCAGTCCCCCGGGACACTATAATTCACCCCTCCACTTT. Translating gives CASSPPGHYNSPLHF.

The rearrangement uses TRBV24-1 and TRBJ2-3; D gene ambiguous. The germline V gene encodes CDR1 KGHDR and CDR2 SFDVKD. CDR3 size: 16 residues. Trimming took 1 base from V and 2 from J, leaving 12 bases between them. The CDR3 spells CATSDLNSAPTDTQYF. CDR3 DNA: TGTGCCACCAGTGATTTAAACTCCGCGCCCACAGATACGCAGTATTTT.

The CDR3 bases are TGTGCCAGCAGTTTATTGGGACAGGGGAATGAAAAACTGTTTTTT. Encoded protein: CASSLLGQGNEKLFF. This sequence joins TRBV27 and TRBJ1-4, with 10 bases aligning to TRBD1. Germline V lookup: CDR1 MNHEY, CDR2 SMNVEV (reference sequence). Losses at the gene ends were 1 base for V and 5 bases for J; bases not matched to a gene: 1. The CDR3 is 15 residues long.

V gene TRBV19 combines with J gene TRBJ1-1; 8 nucleotides line up with TRBD1. Per germline, CDR1 LNHDA and CDR2 SQIVND (reference sequence). The CDR3 is 13 residues long. The V and J ends lost 3 bases and 6 bases, in that order; junction bases with no gene match: 3. The CDR3 reads CASSMKQGAEAFF. CDR3 bases: TGTGCCAGTAGTATGAAACAGGGGGCTGAAGCTTTCTTT.

Here the CDR3 reads CSVEGQGKDYGYTF. In nucleotides, the CDR3 is TGCAGCGTTGAAGGTCAGGGGAAGGACTATGGCTACACCTTC. The chain joins TRBV29-1 to TRBJ1-2; D possibly corresponds to TRBD1 (6 bases). V was clipped by 1 base and J by 3 bases, with 12 bases between them. The germline V gene encodes CDR1 SQVTM and CDR2 ANQGSEA. CDR3 length: 14 residues.

The chain is built from TRBV10-3 and TRBJ2-3; D not certain. Germline V gives CDR1 ENHRY, CDR2 SYGVKD. Trimming took 3 bases from V and 1 from J, leaving 11 bases between them. The CDR3 runs 15 residues. The CDR3 loop reads CAISDLVVGTDTQYF. CDR3 nucleotide sequence: TGTGCCATCAGTGACCTAGTCGTCGGCACAGATACGCAGTATTTT.

This chain connects TRBV11-2 to TRBJ2-6, with D perhaps matching TRBD2 (6 bases). Per germline, CDR1 SGHAT and CDR2 FQNNGV. The CDR3 runs to 16 residues. The V end lost 5 bases, the J end lost 6 bases, and 17 bases lay between the germline ends. The CDR3: CASSPLAESVANVLTF. The CDR3 DNA is TGTGCCAGCAGCCCATTAGCGGAGTCGGTGGCCAACGTCCTGACTTTC. The variable domain in full, with the rest retrieved from reference TRBV11-2 and TRBJ2-6, is EAGVAQSPRYKIIEKRQSVAFWCNPISGHATLYWYQQILGQGPKLLIQFQNNGVVDDSQLPKDRFSAERLKGVDSTLKIQPAKLEDSAVYLCASSPLAESVANVLTFGAGSRLTVL.

This clone showed up just once. The CDR3, as DNA: TGTGCCAGCAGCTTATTTGGACACTCCTACGAGCAGTACTTC. This codes for CASSLFGHSYEQYF. The chain uses TRBV7-2 and TRBJ2-7, with D maybe TRBD1 (5 bases). With 2 bases removed from V and 0 bases from J, the gap between germline ends came to 8 bases. From germline, CDR1 is SGHTA and CDR2 FQGNSA. This CDR3 is built from 14 residues.

This chain connects TRBV7-6 to TRBJ2-3; TRBD2 agrees at 13 bases. The CDR3 spans 19 residues. In germline, CDR1 is SGHVS, CDR2 FNYEAQ. Trimming cost V 1 base and J 1 base; bases outside gene matches: 8. CDR3 in amino acids: CASSLGLAGGPPGTDTQYF. The CDR3 nucleotides read TGTGCCAGCAGCTTAGGACTAGCGGGGGGTCCCCCCGGCACAGATACGCAGTATTTT. The whole variable domain, filled in from reference TRBV7-6 and TRBJ2-3, reads GAGVSQSPRYKVTKRGQDVALRCDPISGHVSLYWYRQALGQGPEFLTYFNYEAQQDKSGLPNDRFSAERPEGSISTLTIQRTEQRDSAMYRCASSLGLAGGPPGTDTQYFGPGTRLTVL.

This clone has a handful of counts. The rearrangement links TRBV7-9 to TRBJ2-7; D is unresolved. The CDR3 loop spans 13 amino acids. CDR1 is SEHNR and CDR2 is FQNEAQ in the germline V gene (reference sequence). V lost 7 bases and J lost 2, with 12 bases in between. The CDR3 region is CASNQIPAYEQYF. The CDR3 DNA reads TGTGCCAGCAACCAAATACCAGCCTACGAGCAGTACTTC. Full variable domain (remainder filled in from reference TRBV7-9 and TRBJ2-7): DTGVSQNPRHKITKRGQNVTFRCDPISEHNRLYWYRQTLGQGPEFLTYFQNEAQLEKSRLLSDRFSAERPKGSFSTLEIQRTEQGDSAMYLCASNQIPAYEQYFGPGTRLTVT.

This clone was recorded once. The chain combines TRBV7-6 with TRBJ1-3, with D tentatively TRBD1 (5 bases). Germline values: CDR1 SGHVS, CDR2 FNYEAQ. The CDR3 spans 16 residues. Trimming left V 1 base short and J 0 bases short, with 10 bases between. CDR3 sequence (DNA): TGTGCCAGCAGCTTAGATCGGGGGAGCTCTGGAAACACCATATATTTT. Its protein product is CASSLDRGSSGNTIYF.

This sequence joins TRBV3-1 (or the pseudogene TRBV3-2) and TRBJ1-2; no clear D gene. CDR1 is LGHDT, CDR2 YNNKEL, per germline (reference sequence). The CDR3 consists of 15 residues. V was shortened by 4 bases and J by 1 base, with 13 bases between the two germline ends. CDR3 protein: CASSPTLQINYGYTF. CDR3 coding DNA: TGTGCCAGCAGCCCCACCCTCCAGATTAACTATGGCTACACCTTC.

This chain connects TRBV6-1 to TRBJ2-1, with 10 nucleotides matching TRBD2. The CDR3 covers 16 residues. In germline, CDR1 is MNHNS, CDR2 SASEGT. The trim removed 3 bases at V and 4 bases at J, leaving 6 bases unmatched. CDR3 amino acids: CASSDSTSGTYNEQFF. DNA for the CDR3: TGTGCCAGCAGTGACAGCACTAGCGGGACTTACAATGAGCAGTTCTTC.